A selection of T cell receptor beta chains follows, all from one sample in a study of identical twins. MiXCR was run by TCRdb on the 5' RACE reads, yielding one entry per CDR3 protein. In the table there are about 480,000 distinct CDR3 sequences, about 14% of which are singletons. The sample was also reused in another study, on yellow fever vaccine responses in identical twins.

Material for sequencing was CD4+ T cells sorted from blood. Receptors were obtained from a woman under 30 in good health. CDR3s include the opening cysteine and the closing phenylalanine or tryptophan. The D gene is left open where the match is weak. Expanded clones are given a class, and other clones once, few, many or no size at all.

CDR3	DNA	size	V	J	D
CASSIRRANQDEQFF	TGTGCCAGTAGTATTCGGCGGGCCAACCAAGATGAGCAGTTCTTC	NA	TRBV19	TRBJ2-1	NA
CASSGEGTLGSNQPQHF	TGCGCCAGCAGTGGGGAAGGGACGTTGGGGAGCAATCAGCCCCAGCATTTT	NA	TRBV12-1	TRBJ1-5	NA
CATSDLAGAYNEQFF	TGTGCCACCAGTGATCTAGCGGGGGCCTACAATGAGCAGTTCTTC	once	TRBV24-1	TRBJ2-1	TRBD2
CASRDRGKDQPQHF	TGTGCCAGCAGGGACAGGGGTAAGGATCAGCCCCAGCATTTT	few	TRBV6-8	TRBJ1-5	TRBD1
CSVEFQGRRGRGETQYF	TGCAGCGTTGAATTTCAGGGCCGGAGGGGACGGGGGGAGACCCAGTACTTC	few	TRBV29-1	TRBJ2-5	NA
CASSQGTGDNSPLHF	TGTGCCAGCAGCCAAGGGACAGGGGATAATTCACCCCTCCACTTT	NA	TRBV7-3	TRBJ1-6	TRBD1
CSVEDRRRGAYNEQFF	TGCAGCGTTGAAGATCGTCGGCGGGGGGCCTACAATGAGCAGTTCTTC	few	TRBV29-1	TRBJ2-1	TRBD2
CASSLGLAGGTQETQYF	TGCGCCAGCAGCCTCGGACTAGCGGGGGGCACACAAGAGACCCAGTACTTC	NA	TRBV5-1	TRBJ2-5	TRBD2
CASSRTTGNSNQPQHF	TGTGCCAGCAGCCGAACGACAGGGAATAGCAATCAGCCCCAGCATTTT	NA	TRBV12-3/TRBV12-4	TRBJ1-5	TRBD1
CATSRDLLTSGATDTQYF	TGTGCCACCAGCAGAGATCTTTTGACGAGCGGAGCCACAGATACGCAGTATTTT	many	TRBV15	TRBJ2-3	NA
CASITILQGSEAFF	TGTGCCAGCATTACGATATTACAGGGGAGTGAAGCTTTCTTT	NA	TRBV12-3/TRBV12-4	TRBJ1-1	TRBD1
CASTLLAEGTDTQYF	TGTGCCAGCACCCTACTAGCGGAGGGCACAGATACGCAGTATTTT	NA	TRBV12-3/TRBV12-4	TRBJ2-3	TRBD2
CAISEGVDNEQFF	TGTGCCATCAGTGAAGGGGTTGACAATGAGCAGTTCTTC	NA	TRBV10-3	TRBJ2-1	NA
CATSDSNPTSGRLNEQFF	TGTGCCACCAGTGATTCGAACCCTACTAGCGGGAGGTTGAATGAGCAGTTCTTC	many	TRBV24-1	TRBJ2-1	TRBD2
CASRAPSTDTQYF	TGTGCCAGCCGGGCCCCTAGCACAGATACGCAGTATTTT	few	TRBV2	TRBJ2-3	NA
CASSVGGLAGGHEQFF	TGTGCCAGCAGCGTAGGTGGCCTAGCGGGGGGCCATGAGCAGTTCTTC	NA	TRBV9	TRBJ2-1	TRBD2
CAISESNQPQHF	TGTGCCATCAGTGAGTCGAATCAGCCCCAGCATTTT	many	TRBV10-3	TRBJ1-5	NA
CASSYPLLSTDTQYF	TGTGCCAGCAGTTACCCGCTACTTAGCACAGATACGCAGTATTTT	NA	TRBV6-5	TRBJ2-3	NA
CASSEGLNEKLFF	TGCGCCAGCAGCGAGGGACTGAATGAAAAACTGTTTTTT	many	TRBV5-1	TRBJ1-4	NA
CASSESGQRNTGELFF	TGTGCCAGCAGCGAATCAGGACAGAGAAACACCGGGGAGCTGTTTTTT	few	TRBV9	TRBJ2-2	NA
CASSPRPVGGTNTGELFF	TGTGCCAGCAGCCCACGACCAGTAGGGGGTACGAACACCGGGGAGCTGTTTTTT	few	TRBV7-8	TRBJ2-2	NA
CASSYGSGRWETQYF	TGTGCCAGCAGTTACGGTAGCGGCCGGTGGGAGACCCAGTACTTC	many	TRBV6-2/TRBV6-3	TRBJ2-5	NA
CADSSTGNTGELFF	TGTGCCGACTCGTCTACAGGGAACACCGGGGAGCTGTTTTTT	few	TRBV7-8	TRBJ2-2	NA
CATKPGGAGSYNEQFF	TGTGCCACCAAACCAGGGGGCGCGGGGTCCTACAATGAGCAGTTCTTC	NA	TRBV24-1	TRBJ2-1	TRBD1
CASSLDRRGRNYGYTF	TGTGCCAGCAGCTTAGATAGGAGGGGGCGGAACTATGGCTACACCTTC	NA	TRBV11-2	TRBJ1-2	TRBD1
CASSPTGRPEQYF	TGTGCCAGCTCACCAACTGGAAGACCCGAGCAGTACTTC	few	TRBV18	TRBJ2-7	NA
CASSLTPGETQYF	TGCGCCAGCAGCTTGACCCCCGGGGAGACCCAGTACTTC	many	TRBV5-1	TRBJ2-5	NA
CATSDGGLGRDNEQFF	TGTGCCACCAGTGATGGAGGCCTGGGACGGGACAATGAGCAGTTCTTC	NA	TRBV24-1	TRBJ2-1	NA
CSARPRQGPPSSGANVLTF	TGCAGTGCTAGACCAAGACAGGGCCCTCCAAGCTCTGGGGCCAACGTCCTGACTTTC	NA	TRBV20-1	TRBJ2-6	TRBD1
CASSNWGKETQYF	TGTGCCAGCAGCAATTGGGGGAAGGAGACCCAGTACTTC	few	TRBV7-2	TRBJ2-5	NA
CATSRLDSSYEQYF	TGTGCCACCAGCAGATTGGACAGCTCCTACGAGCAGTACTTC	few	TRBV15	TRBJ2-7	NA
CASSLGQGTRTDTQYF	TGTGCCAGCAGCCTCGGACAGGGAACAAGGACAGATACGCAGTATTTT	NA	TRBV6-1	TRBJ2-3	TRBD1
CASSFPSGGARTQYF	TGTGCCAGCAGTTTCCCTAGCGGGGGGGCCAGGACCCAGTACTTC	NA	TRBV6-5	TRBJ2-5	TRBD2
CASSPRGPNYEQYF	TGTGCCAGCAGTCCACGGGGGCCAAACTACGAGCAGTACTTC	few	TRBV12-3/TRBV12-4	TRBJ2-7	NA
CASSPGTKSSQETQYF	TGCGCCAGCAGCCCTGGGACCAAATCCTCCCAAGAGACCCAGTACTTC	NA	TRBV5-1	TRBJ2-5	NA
CASSGAFSYNEQFF	TGTGCCAGCAGCGGAGCCTTCTCCTACAATGAGCAGTTCTTC	few	TRBV6-1	TRBJ2-1	NA
CASSSERPLEQYF	TGTGCCAGCAGCTCAGAGAGGCCCCTGGAGCAGTACTTC	few	TRBV7-2	TRBJ2-7	NA
CATSDPLTEPYGYTF	TGTGCCACCAGTGACCCCCTGACAGAGCCGTATGGCTACACCTTC	NA	TRBV24-1	TRBJ1-2	NA
CASSKLAGSTDTQYF	TGTGCCAGCAGTAAGCTAGCGGGCAGCACAGATACGCAGTATTTT	few	TRBV2	TRBJ2-3	TRBD2
CASSSADRGIFQAFF	TGTGCCAGCAGCTCGGCGGACAGGGGGATATTTCAAGCTTTCTTT	NA	TRBV5-6	TRBJ1-1	TRBD1
CASSHMGTQYF	TGTGCCAGCAGCCACATGGGGACCCAGTACTTC	NA	TRBV3-1	TRBJ2-5	NA
CASKGQNSNQPQHF	TGTGCCTCAAAAGGACAGAATAGCAATCAGCCCCAGCATTTT	many	TRBV30	TRBJ1-5	NA
CASSLRAGGSQETQYF	TGTGCCAGCAGCCTAAGAGCGGGGGGTAGCCAAGAGACCCAGTACTTC	many	TRBV7-8	TRBJ2-5	TRBD2